Below, 32 T cell receptor beta chains from the same sample are listed, as sequenced in a study of T-cell reconstitution after alpha-beta-depleted transplantation in children. Using unique molecular identifiers, the investigators prepared the TCRbeta library. TCRdb called the PCR reads again in MiXCR, with one record for every CDR3 protein. The repertoire holds approximately 500,000 distinct CDR3 sequences, with 10% as singletons. The specimen was PBMCs, collected before TCRalphabeta/CD19-depleted stem cell transplant. The receptors stem from a child aged 2 to 10 with inherited bone marrow failure, due to receive a stem cell transplant.

This clonotype was picked up a small number of times. The gene calls are TRBV20-1 and TRBJ2-3, with a tentative D call TRBD1 (6 bases). Germline CDR1 DFQATT, CDR2 SNEGSKA (reference sequence). The CDR3 contains 14 residues. V shed 0 bases and J shed 3 bases, with 10 bases lying between them. The DNA of the CDR3 is TGCAGTGCTAGAGATGGGCAGGGGACAGATACGCAGTATTTT. It translates to CSARDGQGTDTQYF.

This clonotype has only a few counts. This chain links TRBV19 with TRBJ1-5, with 9 bases aligning to TRBD1. V was pared by 5 bases and J by 3 bases, with 8 bases of the junction left unmatched. The CDR3 loop spans 16 amino acids. Germline values: CDR1 LNHDA, CDR2 SQIVND (reference sequence). CDR3 DNA: TGTGCCAGTAGTTTCGGACAGGGGACCTCCAATCAGCCCCAGCATTTT. Its translation: CASSFGQGTSNQPQHF.

This CDR3 is CASTSDHLGNTEAFF. CDR3 DNA sequence: TGTGCCAGTACCTCCGACCACCTCGGCAACACTGAAGCTTTCTTT. This rearrangement joins TRBV19 to TRBJ1-1; D is uncertain. Per germline, CDR1 LNHDA and CDR2 SQIVND (reference sequence). Trimming removed 7 bases from V and 2 bases from J, with 17 bases in between. This CDR3 has 15 residues. The full variable domain, in which reference TRBV19 and TRBJ1-1 provide the parts outside the CDR3, is DGGITQSPKYLFRKEGQNVTLSCEQNLNHDAMYWYRQDPGQGLRLIYYSQIVNDFQKGDIAEGYSVSREKKESFPLTVTSAQKNPTAFYLCASTSDHLGNTEAFFGQGTRLTVV.

This rearrangement joins TRBV21-1 to TRBJ2-7; no check of the table's D call, TRBD1, against the DNA was made. TRBV21-1 is a pseudogene. There are 17 residues in the CDR3. CDR3 sequence reads: CASSKGYTGAPLYEQYF. For the CDR3, the DNA is TGTGCCAGCAGCAAAGGGTATACAGGGGCCCCCCTCTACGAGCAGTACTTC.

This clonotype was seen many times. This sequence joins TRBV5-4 and TRBJ2-1; 8 nucleotides align to TRBD1. CDR1 is SGHNT, CDR2 YYREEE, per germline (reference sequence). Germline trimming cut 0 bases from V and 4 bases from J; bases unmatched to any gene: 9. The CDR3 consists of 17 residues. The CDR3 nucleotides are TGTGCCAGCAGCTTGGGTTGGCAGGGGGCCAAATACAATGAGCAGTTCTTC. This translates into CASSLGWQGAKYNEQFF. Full variable domain (outside the CDR3, taken from reference TRBV5-4 and TRBJ2-1): ETGVTQSPTHLIKTRGQQVTLRCSSQSGHNTVSWYQQALGQGPQFIFQYYREEENGRGNFPPRFSGLQFPNYSSELNVNALELDDSALYLCASSLGWQGAKYNEQFFGPGTRLTVL.

About this clonotype itself: A read error may explain this, as a much larger clone is one base away. The chain's CDR3 is CATSGSRHGPYNEQFF. CDR3 coding DNA: TGTGCCACCAGTGGAAGTAGGCACGGCCCTTACAATGAGCAGTTCTTC. V and J are TRBV24-1 and TRBJ2-1; D remains unclear. The V and J ends lost 5 bases and 4 bases respectively, with 17 bases between them. The CDR3 totals 16 residues. In germline, CDR1 is KGHDR, CDR2 SFDVKD.

A few counts support this clonotype. For the CDR3, the DNA is TGTGCCAGCAGCTTAGAGTCGCGGGGACCCTACGAGCAGTACTTC. This codes for CASSLESRGPYEQYF. The V gene is TRBV7-9, the J gene TRBJ2-7, with D tentatively TRBD2 (6 bases). The CDR3 sequence is 15 residues long. The V gene's germline CDR1 is SEHNR and CDR2 FQNEAQ (reference sequence). V was pared by 1 base and J by 2 bases, with 12 bases between.

This clonotype was seen at least ten times. The chain carries TRBV24-1 and TRBJ2-1, with D perhaps given as TRBD1 or TRBD2 (5 bases each). The CDR3 is 15 residues long. Germline-derived CDR1 and CDR2 are KGHDR and SFDVKD. The V and J ends lost 5 bases and 4 bases respectively, with 14 bases between them. This chain's CDR3 is CATSGYRDGYNEQFF. DNA for the CDR3: TGTGCCACCAGTGGATACCGGGACGGATACAATGAGCAGTTCTTC.

This CDR3 is CSARVPNIRDRVPYEQYF. CDR3 coding DNA: TGCAGTGCTAGAGTTCCGAACATCCGGGACAGGGTCCCCTACGAGCAGTACTTC. This chain links TRBV20-1 with TRBJ2-7; TRBD1 matches at 9 bases. Germline lookup yields CDR1 DFQATT and CDR2 SNEGSKA (reference sequence). The J segment lost 2 bases and the V segment lost 1 base, leaving 15 bases of the junction unmatched. CDR3 length: 18 residues.

This clonotype showed up many times. The genes are TRBV10-3 and TRBJ2-7; the match to TRBD1 covers 8 bases. Germline V gene lookup returns CDR1 ENHRY and CDR2 SYGVKD. The CDR3 totals 13 residues. The V and J ends lost 6 bases and 2 bases, in that order; junction bases with no gene match: 3. The CDR3 nucleotides read TGTGCCATCAGGACAGGGGACGCCTACGAGCAGTACTTC. This sequence encodes CAIRTGDAYEQYF.

The rearrangement joins TRBV7-9 to TRBJ2-1, with D perhaps matching TRBD2 (5 bases). Germline V gene lookup returns CDR1 SEHNR and CDR2 FQNEAQ (reference sequence). This CDR3 has 14 residues. Trimming took off 4 bases at V and 7 bases at J, with 14 bases between the two ends. The CDR3 coding sequence is TGTGCCAGCAGCTCCGACTACACGGGGAATGAGCAGTTCTTC. Amino acid sequence: CASSSDYTGNEQFF.

The CDR3 coding sequence is TGCAGTGCTAGCGGGAGAGAGGACTACAATGAGCAGTTCTTC. It specifies CSASGREDYNEQFF. This rearrangement joins TRBV20-1 to TRBJ2-1, with D tentatively TRBD2 (6 bases). Per the germline V gene, CDR1 is DFQATT and CDR2 is SNEGSKA (reference sequence). CDR3 length equals 14 residues. V lost 3 bases, J lost 3 bases, and 12 bases lay in between.

The V call is TRBV15, the J call TRBJ2-1, with 12 bases identical to TRBD2. Germline V lookup: CDR1 LNHNV, CDR2 YYDKDF (reference sequence). This CDR3 spans 17 amino acids. J was trimmed by 8 bases and V by 0 bases; bases with no gene match: 8. CDR3 protein: CATSRDGATSGSDEQFF. CDR3 sequence (DNA): TGTGCCACCAGCAGAGATGGGGCGACTAGCGGGAGTGATGAGCAGTTCTTC.

To note about this clonotype: This may come from a read error, since a much larger clone is one base off. V gene TRBV27 combines with J gene TRBJ2-1; 7 nucleotides agree with TRBD2. CDR3 size: 16 residues. Germline CDR1 MNHEY, CDR2 SMNVEV (reference sequence). CDR3 protein: CASSLASGTLYNEQLF. The CDR3 coding sequence is TGTGCCAGCAGTCTGGCTAGCGGAACTTTATACAATGAGCAGCTCTTC.

This clonotype was seen more than once but under ten times. The chain is built from TRBV7-9 and TRBJ2-1; 13 nucleotides agree with TRBD2. Germline CDR1 is SEHNR and CDR2 is FQNEAQ (reference sequence). Trimming cost V 5 bases and J 7 bases; bases outside gene matches: 2. This CDR3 spans 14 amino acids. In DNA, the CDR3 is TGTGCCAGCAGCACGACTAGCGGGAGGAATGAGCAGTTCTTC. It encodes CASSTTSGRNEQFF.

The chain employs TRBV29-1 and TRBJ1-2, with TRBD1 identical over 9 bases. V was clipped by 7 bases and J by 3 bases; unmatched bases: 9. CDR1 and CDR2 from the germline V gene are SQVTM and ANQGSEA. This CDR3 spans 14 amino acids. The CDR3 spells CSAGQGPSDYGYTF. CDR3 sequence (DNA): TGCAGCGCCGGACAGGGGCCGTCGGACTATGGCTACACCTTC.

Ten or more counts support this clonotype. The chain carries TRBV5-1 and TRBJ2-1, with D perhaps matching TRBD2 (6 bases). The CDR3 contains 13 residues. Germline V gene data show CDR1 as SGHRS and CDR2 as YFSETQ. The germline V and J ends were trimmed by 1 base and 6 bases, with 8 bases remaining between them. The CDR3 region is CASSLWDFNEQFF. The CDR3 region has the DNA TGCGCCAGCAGCTTGTGGGACTTCAATGAGCAGTTCTTC.

In this sample, this clonotype turned up many times. The rearrangement joins TRBV29-1 to TRBJ2-3; TRBD1 might be the D (6 bases). The germline CDR1 and CDR2 sequences are SQVTM and ANQGSEA. The V gene lost 7 bases and the J gene lost 1 base, with 12 bases spanning the gap. The CDR3 length is 13 residues. This chain's CDR3 is CSAYRDGTDTQYF. CDR3 nucleotide sequence: TGCAGCGCATACAGGGACGGCACAGATACGCAGTATTTT.

This clonotype has a count of ten or more. The chain employs TRBV10-3 and TRBJ2-7, with D possibly matching TRBD2 (6 bases). Deletions cut 6 bases from V and 5 bases from J, with 14 bases between. The CDR3 has 13 residues. The germline V gene encodes CDR1 ENHRY and CDR2 SYGVKD. CDR3 bases: TGTGCCATCAGGCCGGGAGTTCAGGACGAGCAGTACTTC. Its protein product is CAIRPGVQDEQYF.

This clonotype was counted at least ten times. This chain uses TRBV15 with TRBJ2-3; 13 nucleotides match TRBD2. J lost 2 bases, V lost 1 base, and 9 bases had no gene match. Germline assignment: CDR1 LNHNV and CDR2 YYDKDF (reference sequence). The CDR3 has 19 residues. Written as DNA, the CDR3 is TGTGCCACCAGCAGAGTCCCGGGACTAGCGGGAACCCCCACAGATACGCAGTATTTT. It encodes CATSRVPGLAGTPTDTQYF.

The chain carries TRBV20-1 and TRBJ2-7; TRBD1 might be the D (5 bases). Germline CDR1 reads DFQATT; CDR2 reads SNEGSKA (reference sequence). The CDR3 runs to 16 residues. Trimming took 0 bases from V and 0 from J, leaving 15 bases between them. This CDR3 is CSARDLPGLSSYEQYF. CDR3 nucleotides: TGCAGTGCTAGAGATCTCCCAGGGTTAAGCTCCTACGAGCAGTACTTC.

This clonotype was recorded at least ten times. The chain is built from TRBV5-5 and TRBJ2-1; 7 positions agree with TRBD1. The length of the CDR3 is 16 residues. The junction had 8 bases not matched to a gene; V was cut back by 3 bases and J by 2 bases. Germline CDR1 and CDR2: SGHKS and YYEKEE (reference sequence). The CDR3 DNA is TGTGCCAGCAGCTACGACAGGGTCGGAACCTACAATGAGCAGTTCTTC. Its protein is CASSYDRVGTYNEQFF. The variable domain in full, completed from reference TRBV5-5 and TRBJ2-1, reads DAGVTQSPTHLIKTRGQQVTLRCSPISGHKSVSWYQQVLGQGPQFIFQYYEKEERGRGNFPDRFSARQFPNYSSELNVNALLLGDSALYLCASSYDRVGTYNEQFFGPGTRLTVL.

The chain joins TRBV20-1 to TRBJ2-7; 9 positions match TRBD2. CDR3 size: 18 residues. J was trimmed by 2 bases and V by 3 bases; bases with no gene match: 17. Germline V gives CDR1 DFQATT, CDR2 SNEGSKA (reference sequence). This CDR3 is CSASDRYSGRRVTYEQYF. CDR3 bases: TGCAGTGCTAGTGATCGTTATAGCGGGAGAAGGGTTACCTACGAGCAGTACTTC.

This clonotype has at least ten counts. This chain connects TRBV20-1 to TRBJ2-7; 10 positions agree with TRBD2. This CDR3 spans 15 amino acids. Germline CDR1 is DFQATT and CDR2 is SNEGSKA (reference sequence). The V and J ends lost 5 bases and 0 bases, in that order; junction bases with no gene match: 7. The CDR3 is CSAYTSGASSYEQYF. CDR3 coding DNA: TGCAGTGCTTACACTAGCGGGGCATCCTCCTACGAGCAGTACTTC.

This clonotype was observed many times. V and J are TRBV15 and TRBJ2-5; D remains ambiguous. Germline V CDR1 and CDR2: LNHNV, YYDKDF (reference sequence). Deletions cut 0 bases from V and 4 bases from J, with 12 bases between. This CDR3 has 15 residues. CDR3 loop: CATSRDAGGRETQYF. In DNA form, the CDR3 reads TGTGCCACCAGCAGAGACGCAGGCGGCCGAGAGACCCAGTACTTC.

This clonotype was detected ten times or more. This chain joins TRBV27 and TRBJ2-5; no reliable D call. The CDR3 contains 14 residues. The germline gives CDR1 MNHEY, CDR2 SMNVEV (reference sequence). V was cut by 0 bases and J by 4 bases, with 9 bases left in between. The CDR3 here is CASSLSAQRETQYF. CDR3 sequence (DNA): TGTGCCAGCAGTTTATCGGCACAACGAGAGACCCAGTACTTC.

This clonotype was observed many times. This chain uses TRBV29-1 with TRBJ2-7; TRBD2 might be the D (6 bases). Germline V lookup: CDR1 SQVTM, CDR2 ANQGSEA. Trimming left V 2 bases short and J 5 bases short, with 7 bases between. This CDR3 region has 11 residues. CDR3 sequence (DNA): TGCAGCGTTGAATCGGGGGACGAGCAGTACTTC. It is translated as CSVESGDEQYF.

V is TRBV2 and J is TRBJ2-7; D gene uncertain. V lost 7 bases to trimming and J lost 5 bases, with 9 bases between them. CDR1 and CDR2 from the germline V gene are SNHLY and FYNNEI. The CDR3 totals 11 residues. In DNA, the CDR3 is TGTGCCAGCACCGGGCGCCACGAGCAGTACTTC. Translated, it gives CASTGRHEQYF.

In its sample, this clonotype was seen many times. V gene TRBV2 combines with J gene TRBJ1-1; D gene uncertain. The V end was cut by 4 bases, the J end by 1 base, with 7 bases between. The CDR3 totals 13 residues. The V gene's germline CDR1 is SNHLY and CDR2 FYNNEI. The CDR3 here is CASSVRPNTEAFF. For the CDR3, the DNA is TGTGCCAGCAGTGTCAGGCCGAACACTGAAGCTTTCTTT.

This clonotype showed up many times. CDR3 coding DNA: TGTGCCAGCAGCACTACTAGAATCTTAACCTACAATGAGCAGTTCTTC. It yields the protein CASSTTRILTYNEQFF. The chain joins TRBV7-9 to TRBJ2-1; perhaps TRBD2 as D (5 bases). Trimming cost V 5 bases and J 2 bases, with 16 bases left between them. In germline, CDR1 is SEHNR, CDR2 FQNEAQ (reference sequence). The CDR3 contains 16 residues.

This clonotype has at least ten counts. The gene calls are TRBV4-2 and TRBJ2-5; D gene uncertain. The germline V gene has CDR1 LGHNA and CDR2 YNFKEQ. V lost 1 base to trimming and J lost 2 bases, with 11 bases between them. The CDR3 is made up of 15 amino acids. The CDR3 protein is CASSQVALEQETQYF. For the CDR3, the DNA is TGTGCCAGCAGCCAAGTGGCCTTAGAACAAGAGACCCAGTACTTC.

This clonotype was seen ten or more times. This rearrangement joins TRBV5-1 to TRBJ2-3; no definite D call. Germline V gives CDR1 SGHRS, CDR2 YFSETQ. CDR3 length equals 15 residues. V lost 3 bases, J lost 4 bases, and 15 bases lay in between. CDR3 sequence (DNA): TGCGCCAGCAGCTCGAACGGTGTCAGCGCAGATACGCAGTATTTT. Protein product: CASSSNGVSADTQYF.